Listed here is a single T cell receptor beta chain. Its antigen is still unknown. Qualities for individual bases were not recorded, and no much larger clone is one base off. This sample was taken from a study of blood T cells in healthy people across ages (dated by TCRdb to the mid-2010s). Looking at the study overall: Template switching captured roughly one uniquely barcoded TCR beta cDNA molecule per two T cells in model experiments. Age-related changes in TCR beta repertoire diversity were measured in the study by deep sequencing normalized with unique cDNA molecular identifiers. Two additional independent replicas of 1 million unique cDNA reads from the same blood draw were analyzed for two donors (one aged 18 to 29 and one aged 80 or older). To avoid experimental bias, donors of different ages were distributed randomly across sequencing lanes. Donors were grouped into four age groups: young (average approximately 16 years), middle-aged (roughly 38), aged (around 60) and long-lived (approximately 75). Broad study findings and their caveats: Donor CMV infection status was unknown, potentially confounding age-related changes in expanded clonotypes. As age increased, observed TCR beta diversity per million T cells dropped in a roughly linear way, and a significant reduction was already evident by age 40. Compared with the aged group, more naive CD4+ T cells, fewer expanded clones and increased TCR diversity were shown by the long-lived group, suggesting age selection. Estimates of total diversity based on one million sequenced T cells were regarded as lower bounds and as underestimates. Since profiling was done on bulk unsorted PBMCs, naive and antigen-experienced compartments could not be conclusively compared. Observed TCR beta diversity correlated strongly with the percentage of naive T cells measured by flow cytometry.

The protocol used for the library was 5' RACE. The sample was run on an Illumina HiSeq 2500. A second roughly 6 to 12 cycle PCR used a sample-barcoded 5' primer and a J-beta primer mix. A template-switch 5' adaptor carrying 12 random nucleotides introduced a unique molecular identifier onto each TCR beta cDNA molecule. Each sample yielded at least 2.5 million CDR3-containing paired-end reads. First-strand cDNA was synthesized from all RNA with the Mint cDNA synthesis kit, primed by a TRBC-specific oligonucleotide. Following uracil-DNA glycosylase treatment, a first 18-cycle PCR with universal primers M1SS and BC2_uni_R was performed on all cDNA. On the authors' methods: For normalization, 1 million high-quality reads, each with a distinct molecular identifier, were randomly selected from each sample. Reads with shared molecular identifiers were discarded instead of being binned into consensus sequences. MiTCR, with a Q25 quality threshold and the strictest error-elimination algorithm, was used for CDR3 identification, clonotype clustering and error correction. A nonparametric unseen species model using Euler transformation provided a lower-bound estimate of total TCR beta diversity. The public reads were reanalyzed by TCRdb: fastp trimming at Q25, MiXCR alignment, in-frame beta chains only. Every CDR3 protein is listed once, alongside the most common genes and DNA of its rows. These V and J calls derive from TCRdb rather than the authors' analysis. The sample contains about 1.4 million distinct CDR3 sequences, roughly 59% of them found a single time. The ten most abundant clones make up 5.5% to 8% of the sample.

The germline ends are 17 bases apart after V is trimmed by 0 bases and J by 6 bases. Reading from cysteine to phenylalanine, the CDR3 counts 16 amino acids. The CDR3 DNA has 48 bases and is translated from base 1. From a lookup of the germline V gene (reference sequence), CDR1 and CDR2 are MNHEY and SMNVEV. Systemically healthy Caucasian individuals from Russia, some 36 in total and aged about 6 to 90 years, were included as donors. Approximately 9.3 milliliters of peripheral blood were drawn from each donor into EDTA-treated Vacutainer tubes. Ficoll-Paque density-gradient centrifugation was used to isolate PBMCs, with at least 7 million obtained per sample. Trizol reagent was used to extract total RNA from the PBMCs, yielding at least 6 micrograms per sample. Naive CD45RAhigh/CD27high T cell percentages were measured by flow cytometry on a PBMC aliquot from every donor.

The receptor was derived from a man younger than 30 in good health. The chain is encoded by TRBV27 joined to TRBJ1-2; TRBD1 is a weak D gene call, 6 bases matching. Sample: blood. The DNA sequence is given as TGTGCCAGCAGTTTATCGGGCGGGACATTATTCAATGGCTACACCTTC. Its amino acids are CASSLSGGTLFNGYTF.